The text below deals with one T cell receptor beta chain. The antigen is unknown. This record comes from a study of CD8+CD57+ T cells in acquired aplastic anemia. About the research overall: Researchers reported that healthy donors averaged approximately 9.8 million reads for CD4+ cells. Points from the study as a whole: Patients and controls shared twenty-nine CD8+ CDR3 sequences.

Genomic DNA acted as the template from which TCR beta VDJ combination and CDR3 sequence profiling were carried out. TCRdb redid the calling of the reads with MiXCR, one entry per CDR3 protein. The profile shows fewer than 45,000 distinct CDR3 sequences, roughly three quarters of them singletons. This TCR was sampled from a human donor in good health, serving as a control. Sequencing was performed on sorted CD4+, CD8+, or CD8+CD57+ T cells (not recorded which) from PBMCs.

CDR3 in amino acids: CATSRGGQGYYGYGYTF. In nucleotides, the CDR3 is TGTGCCACCAGCAGAGGAGGGCAGGGCTATTATGGGTATGGCTACACCTTC. The chain joins TRBV15 to TRBJ1-2; D perhaps matches TRBD1 (5 bases). The CDR3 is 17 amino acids. The germline CDR1 and CDR2 sequences are LNHNV and YYDKDF (reference sequence). The germline V and J ends were trimmed by 1 base and 5 bases, with 20 bases remaining between them.